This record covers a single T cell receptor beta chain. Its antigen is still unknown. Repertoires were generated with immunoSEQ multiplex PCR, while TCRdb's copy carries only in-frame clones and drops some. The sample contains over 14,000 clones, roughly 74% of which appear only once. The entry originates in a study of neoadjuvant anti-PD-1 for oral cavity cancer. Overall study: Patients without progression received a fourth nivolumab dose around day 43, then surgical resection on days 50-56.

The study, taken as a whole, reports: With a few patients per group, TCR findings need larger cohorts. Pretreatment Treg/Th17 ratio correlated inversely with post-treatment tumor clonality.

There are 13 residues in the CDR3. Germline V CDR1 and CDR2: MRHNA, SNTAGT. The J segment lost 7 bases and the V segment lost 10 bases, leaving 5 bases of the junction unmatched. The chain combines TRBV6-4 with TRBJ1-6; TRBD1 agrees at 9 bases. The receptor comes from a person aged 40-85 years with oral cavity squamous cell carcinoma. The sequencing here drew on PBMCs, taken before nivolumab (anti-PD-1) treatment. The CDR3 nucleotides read TGTGCCACCGGACAGGGGTCAAATTCACCCCTCCACTTT. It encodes CATGQGSNSPLHF.